The 27 T cell receptor beta chains reported below all come from one sample, sequenced in a study of blood T cell repertoires in COVID-19. Using immunoSEQ multiplex PCR, the repertoire was profiled, and TCRdb retains in-frame clones only, with some absent. The data contain about 250,000 clones, over 70% of them seen just once; the ten biggest clones take up approximately 6%. Sequenced material: peripheral blood. These receptor sequences come from a man older than 75 with acute or convalescent COVID-19.

The rearrangement joins TRBV28 to TRBJ1-5; no clear D gene. Germline V gene sequence: CDR1 MDHEN, CDR2 SYDVKM. Trimming cost V 4 bases and J 2 bases, with 12 bases left between them. The CDR3 spans 15 residues. The CDR3 is CASSSPRGRNQPQHF. DNA of the CDR3: TGTGCCAGCAGTTCCCCACGGGGTCGCAATCAGCCCCAGCATTTT.

The J gene is TRBJ2-7, the V gene TRBV5-1; 11 nucleotides match TRBD2. The CDR3 extends over 15 amino acids. V gave up 5 bases and J gave up 2 bases; unmatched junction bases: 6. The germline gives CDR1 SGHRS, CDR2 YFSETQ. The CDR3 sequence: CASRPTSGSTYEQYF. The CDR3 DNA reads as TGCGCCAGCAGACCAACTAGCGGGAGTACCTACGAGCAGTACTTC. Looking up the rest from reference TRBV5-1 and TRBJ2-7 gives the full variable domain: KAGVTQTPRYLIKTRGQQVTLSCSPISGHRSVSWYQQTPGQGLQFLFEYFSETQRNKGNFPGRFSGRQFSNSRSEMNVSTLELGDSALYLCASRPTSGSTYEQYFGPGTRLTVT.

The chain combines TRBV6-6 with TRBJ1-1, with D possibly TRBD1 on 6 matching bases. The CDR3 sequence is 14 residues long. Germline V gene lookup returns CDR1 MNHNY and CDR2 SVGAGI (reference sequence). Trimming shortened V by 6 bases and J by 1 base, and 12 bases separated the two germline ends. The CDR3 spells CASSSLQGNTEAFF. DNA for the CDR3: TGTGCCAGCAGCAGCCTACAGGGGAACACTGAAGCTTTCTTT.

V is TRBV18 and J is TRBJ2-7, with 7 bases identical to TRBD1. Germline CDR1 KGHSH, CDR2 LQKENI. CDR3 length: 13 residues. Unmatched junction bases numbered 5, after V lost 3 bases and J lost 6 bases. CDR3 DNA: TGTGCCAGCTCACCTTTACAGGGGCCCGAGCAGTACTTC. Its translation: CASSPLQGPEQYF.

The chain is built from TRBV19 and TRBJ1-5; D remains ambiguous. The V and J ends lost 4 bases and 6 bases respectively, with 10 bases between them. This CDR3 contains 13 residues. CDR1 is LNHDA, CDR2 SQIVND, per germline (reference sequence). The CDR3 protein is CASSKGGGQPQHF. Written as DNA, the CDR3 is TGTGCCAGTAGTAAAGGTGGAGGTCAGCCCCAGCATTTT.

The chain links TRBV30 to TRBJ2-5; 11 bases fit TRBD2. This CDR3 is built from 16 residues. Germline V gene sequence: CDR1 GTSNPN, CDR2 SVGIG (reference sequence). V trimming: 0 bases; J trimming: 1 base; junction bases outside the gene matches: 4. The CDR3 DNA follows: TGTGCCTGGAGTGTTTTGGGACTAGCGGTCCAAGAGACCCAGTACTTC. It yields the protein CAWSVLGLAVQETQYF.

The table lists this clone with a few counts. In DNA, the CDR3 is TGCGCCAGCAGCTTGGGACTCCCGCCGACTGAGCAGTTCTTC. Translation: CASSLGLPPTEQFF. J is TRBJ2-1 and V is TRBV5-1; D gene unclear. CDR3 length: 14 amino acids. In germline, CDR1 is SGHRS, CDR2 YFSETQ. Trimming shortened V by 0 bases and J by 9 bases, and 13 bases separated the two germline ends.

V is TRBV7-9 and J is TRBJ2-5; TRBD2 matches 7 bases. The CDR3 extends over 12 amino acids. Trimming at V came to 2 bases and at J to 7 bases, leaving 1 base not matched to a gene. Per the germline V gene, CDR1 is SEHNR and CDR2 is FQNEAQ (reference sequence). CDR3 sequence: CASSLREGTQYF. The CDR3 bases are TGTGCCAGCAGCTTAAGGGAGGGGACCCAGTACTTC.

The chain is built from TRBV28 and TRBJ2-1; D is unclear. V was cut by 3 bases and J by 2 bases, with 11 bases left in between. CDR1 MDHEN and CDR2 SYDVKM come from the germline V gene. The CDR3 is 15 amino acids. In nucleotides, the CDR3 is TGTGCCAGCAGTTTTGGAGCCCTCCCCTACAATGAGCAGTTCTTC. As protein: CASSFGALPYNEQFF.

The V gene is TRBV5-1, the J gene TRBJ1-1, with 7 bases lining up with TRBD1. Trimming cost V 4 bases and J 7 bases; bases outside gene matches: 10. The CDR3 runs to 14 residues. CDR1 is SGHRS, CDR2 YFSETQ, per germline. CDR3 protein: CASSAGQYQGEAFF. CDR3 nucleotides: TGCGCCAGCAGCGCGGGACAGTATCAAGGTGAAGCTTTCTTT.

V is TRBV29-1 and J is TRBJ2-3, with D possibly being TRBD2 (7 bases). The CDR3 length is 15 residues. Germline V lookup: CDR1 SQVTM, CDR2 ANQGSEA. V lost 4 bases and J 4 bases, leaving 18 bases between the germline ends. As DNA, the CDR3 is TGCAGCGTTGTTTCTTACGGGGGGCGCTCAGATACGCAGTATTTT. Its translation is CSVVSYGGRSDTQYF.

The J gene is TRBJ2-7, the V gene TRBV5-1, with TRBD2 identical over 13 bases. CDR3 size: 15 residues. V lost 4 bases and J lost 4; bases outside the gene matches: 5. Germline V gene sequence: CDR1 SGHRS, CDR2 YFSETQ. The CDR3 nucleotides read TGCGCCAGCAGCCTGGGACTAGCGGGAAGGTACGAGCAGTACTTC. Translation gives CASSLGLAGRYEQYF.

On this clone: Other DNA sequences in this specimen translate into the identical CDR3. The V and J genes are TRBV5-1 and TRBJ2-7, with 10 positions matching TRBD1. There are 14 residues in the CDR3. Germline values: CDR1 SGHRS, CDR2 YFSETQ. The trim removed 2 bases at V and 3 bases at J, leaving 2 bases unmatched. CDR3 nucleotide sequence: TGCGCCAGCAGCTTCGGGACAGGGGTCTACGAGCAGTACTTC. Its translation is CASSFGTGVYEQYF.

The chain employs TRBV5-1 and TRBJ1-4; 7 bases fit TRBD1. The CDR3 runs to 18 residues. With V trimmed by 5 bases and J by 3 bases, 16 bases remained unmatched. CDR1 and CDR2 (germline): SGHRS, YFSETQ. As DNA, the CDR3 is TGCGCCAGCAGAAGCACAACAGGGGCGGGATTAGCTAATGAAAAACTGTTTTTT. Translated: CASRSTTGAGLANEKLFF. Drawing the rest from reference TRBV5-1 and TRBJ1-4, the complete variable domain is KAGVTQTPRYLIKTRGQQVTLSCSPISGHRSVSWYQQTPGQGLQFLFEYFSETQRNKGNFPGRFSGRQFSNSRSEMNVSTLELGDSALYLCASRSTTGAGLANEKLFFGSGTQLSVL.

V is TRBV3-1 (or the pseudogene TRBV3-2) and J is TRBJ1-3; D is perhaps TRBD1 (5 bases). This CDR3 is built from 14 residues. Trimming removed 4 bases from V and 2 bases from J, with 9 bases in between. Per the germline V gene, CDR1 is LGHDT and CDR2 is YNNKEL (reference sequence). The CDR3 spells CASSRQLTGNTIYF. The CDR3 nucleotides are TGTGCCAGCAGCCGACAGTTAACTGGAAACACCATATATTTT.

J is TRBJ2-7 and V is TRBV2; D call uncertain. There are 12 residues in the CDR3. CDR1 SNHLY and CDR2 FYNNEI come from the germline V gene. V dropped 8 bases and J dropped 7 bases, with 15 bases sitting between them. The CDR3 DNA reads TGTGCCAGCTTTTCCGCTACGGGTGAGCAGTACTTC. This codes for CASFSATGEQYF.

This clone turned up a few times. The chain recombines TRBV19 with TRBJ1-5; maybe TRBD1 (5 bases). Per the germline V gene, CDR1 is LNHDA and CDR2 is SQIVND (reference sequence). The CDR3 consists of 13 residues. V dropped 2 bases and J dropped 7 bases, with 9 bases sitting between them. Written as DNA, the CDR3 is TGTGCCAGTAGTATACGGCAGGGCCAGCCCCAGCATTTT. As protein: CASSIRQGQPQHF.

The gene calls are TRBV3-1 (or the pseudogene TRBV3-2) and TRBJ1-1; D might be TRBD1 (5 bases). There are 14 residues in the CDR3. The germline gives CDR1 LGHDT, CDR2 YNNKEL (reference sequence). Trimming pared 4 bases from V and 2 bases from J, leaving 11 bases between. In DNA form, the CDR3 reads TGTGCCAGCAGCCTTGGGGGGGTTAACACTGAAGCTTTCTTT. It codes for CASSLGGVNTEAFF.

This chain uses TRBV7-9 with TRBJ2-7; 7 bases map to TRBD2. V dropped 1 base and J dropped 0; count of bases not matched to a gene: 6. Germline CDR1 is SEHNR and CDR2 is FQNEAQ (reference sequence). The CDR3 sequence is 16 residues long. The CDR3 here is CASSLGLAASSYEQYF. CDR3 coding DNA: TGTGCCAGCAGCTTAGGACTAGCTGCGAGCTCCTACGAGCAGTACTTC.

This chain connects TRBV27 to TRBJ2-5; perhaps TRBD2 as D (6 bases). This CDR3 region has 14 residues. V lost 8 bases to trimming and J lost 5 bases, with 18 bases between them. In germline, CDR1 is MNHEY, CDR2 SMNVEV (reference sequence). The CDR3 sequence is CASRPPGRWETQYF. CDR3 sequence (DNA): TGTGCCAGCCGACCTCCTGGGAGGTGGGAGACCCAGTACTTC.

The chain combines TRBV15 with TRBJ1-6, with TRBD1 identical over 7 bases. CDR3 length: 14 amino acids. After removal of 6 bases from V and 3 bases from J, the junction contained 2 bases not matched to a gene. Germline CDR1 is LNHNV and CDR2 is YYDKDF (reference sequence). The CDR3 is CATRQGIYNSPLHF. In DNA, the CDR3 is TGTGCCACCAGACAGGGGATCTATAATTCACCCCTCCACTTT.

The V call is TRBV5-1, the J call TRBJ2-3; 9 bases align to TRBD1. Looked up from germline, CDR1 is SGHRS and CDR2 is YFSETQ. V lost 7 bases and J lost 6; bases outside the gene matches: 9. This CDR3 has 14 amino acids. The CDR3 DNA reads as TGCGCCAGCGGACCGGGACAGGGTTCGGATACGCAGTATTTT. Its translation: CASGPGQGSDTQYF.

This rearrangement joins TRBV14 to TRBJ2-7, with a possible D match to TRBD1 (6 bases). The V and J ends lost 4 bases and 0 bases respectively, with 19 bases between them. CDR3 size: 17 residues. Germline CDR1 reads SGHDN; CDR2 reads FVKESK. CDR3 region: CASSPYPGTRYSYEQYF. CDR3 DNA: TGTGCCAGCAGCCCATACCCCGGGACACGTTACTCCTACGAGCAGTACTTC.

This chain joins TRBV7-9 and TRBJ2-1, with TRBD2 matching over 8 bases. CDR1 SEHNR and CDR2 FQNEAQ come from the germline V gene (reference sequence). The V and J ends lost 3 bases and 8 bases, in that order; junction bases with no gene match: 15. There are 17 residues in the CDR3. This chain's CDR3 is CASSFTALSGSVYEQFF. CDR3 bases: TGTGCCAGCAGCTTTACGGCTCTCAGCGGGAGTGTGTATGAGCAGTTCTTC.

This clone has more than one count but fewer than ten. The rearrangement uses TRBV19 and TRBJ2-3; D perhaps matches TRBD2 (5 bases). The germline gives CDR1 LNHDA, CDR2 SQIVND (reference sequence). This CDR3 contains 16 residues. V lost 4 bases and J 6 bases, leaving 20 bases between the germline ends. The CDR3 nucleotides read TGTGCCAGTAGTAGCTCCGCGGGCTCACAGTGGGATACGCAGTATTTT. Translated: CASSSSAGSQWDTQYF. The full variable domain, with the rest looked up from reference TRBV19 and TRBJ2-3, is DGGITQSPKYLFRKEGQNVTLSCEQNLNHDAMYWYRQDPGQGLRLIYYSQIVNDFQKGDIAEGYSVSREKKESFPLTVTSAQKNPTAFYLCASSSSAGSQWDTQYFGPGTRLTVL.

The chain uses TRBV28 and TRBJ2-7; TRBD1 agrees at 9 bases. V trimming: 5 bases; J trimming: 5 bases; junction bases outside the gene matches: 10. The CDR3 consists of 15 residues. CDR1 is MDHEN and CDR2 is SYDVKM in the germline V gene. The CDR3, as DNA: TGTGCCAGCAGTACCGTGGGGACAGGGCTGCACGAGCAGTACTTC. Translating it yields CASSTVGTGLHEQYF. Using reference TRBV28 and TRBJ2-7 for the parts outside the CDR3, the full variable domain is DVKVTQSSRYLVKRTGEKVFLECVQDMDHENMFWYRQDPGLGLRLIYFSYDVKMKEKGDIPEGYSVSREKKERFSLILESASTNQTSMYLCASSTVGTGLHEQYFGPGTRLTVT.

The rearrangement joins TRBV15 to TRBJ1-2, with 10 bases identical to TRBD1. Unmatched junction bases numbered 5, after V lost 0 bases and J lost 4 bases. The CDR3 runs 16 residues. Germline assignment: CDR1 LNHNV and CDR2 YYDKDF (reference sequence). The CDR3 bases are TGTGCCACCAGCAGAGAACCGGGACAGGGGTTCTATGGCTACACCTTC. Its protein is CATSREPGQGFYGYTF.